Listed below are T cell receptor beta chains from one sample, sequenced in a study of vaccination effects on CD4 cells after COVID-19. The repertoire was sequenced with immunoSEQ multiplex PCR; TCRdb's copy has only in-frame clones and lacks some. The data contain about 21,000 clones, approximately 72% of them singletons. These receptors' targets are unknown. Sequencing used CD4+ T cells from PBMCs cultured with HCoV-NL63 spike peptides, obtained before COVID-19 vaccination. The receptors were sampled from a human donor who received a COVID-19 vaccine. CDR3s include the opening cysteine and the closing phenylalanine or tryptophan. The D gene is left open where the match is weak. Clone sizes are given selectively: once, few, many, or a class where the clone is expanded.

>TRBJ1-3|.|TRBV9|.
TGTGCCAGCAGCGTTCAGCTCTCTGGAAACACCATATATTTT
CASSVQLSGNTIYF
>TRBJ2-1|TRBD1|TRBV18|once
TGTGCCAGCTCACTCTCTCGGGACAGCCACAATGAGCAGTTCTTC
CASSLSRDSHNEQFF
>TRBJ1-5|.|TRBV19|medium-sized
TGTGCCAGTAGTCCCCCGGGGGCAAGCAATCAGCCCCAGCATTTT
CASSPPGASNQPQHF
>TRBJ1-5|.|TRBV28|few
TGTGCCAGCAGTTGGGCCACGGATCAGCCCCAGCATTTT
CASSWATDQPQHF
>TRBJ1-2|.|TRBV10-3|.
TGTGCCATCACCCGCGACGGGAGCTATGGCTACACCTTC
CAITRDGSYGYTF
>TRBJ1-2|.|TRBV6-9|few
TGTGCCAGCAGTTTTTGCTATGGCTACACCTTC
CASSFCYGYTF
>TRBJ2-7|TRBD2|TRBV9|.
TGTGCCAGCAGCGTAGGACTAGCGGGTCCCTACGAGCAGTACTTC
CASSVGLAGPYEQYF